The next 9 T cell receptor beta chains were all read from a single sample in a study of cytomegalovirus exposure and HLA in healthy donors. Vbeta (60) and Jbeta (13) primers were used in the PCR. This table comes from immunoSEQ multiplex PCR, and its TCRdb copy is limited to in-frame clones, with some not included. The sample shows about 140,000 clones, 73% of them seen only once. Sequenced input: PBMCs. Every receptor here comes from a woman aged 40 to 50 in good health and CMV-seronegative.

The V and J genes are TRBV11-2 and TRBJ1-2; 8 bases agree with TRBD1. Trimming took 6 bases from V and 3 from J; bases not matched to a gene: 3. This CDR3 is 13 amino acids long. The germline V gene encodes CDR1 SGHAT and CDR2 FQNNGV. The CDR3: CASSTTGDYGYTF. The CDR3 DNA sequence: TGTGCCAGCAGTACGACAGGGGACTATGGCTACACCTTC.

The V gene is TRBV25-1, the J gene TRBJ1-1; tentatively, D is TRBD1 (6 bases). V was cut by 6 bases and J by 1 base, with 9 bases left in between. The CDR3 has 13 residues. Germline lookup yields CDR1 MGHDK and CDR2 SYGVNS. This CDR3 is CASRKTGNTEAFF. The CDR3 bases are TGTGCCAGCAGGAAGACAGGGAACACTGAAGCTTTCTTT.

This clone was detected only once. The rearrangement joins TRBV13 to TRBJ1-2; TRBD1 aligns across 8 bases. The germline gives CDR1 PRHDT, CDR2 FYEKMQ (reference sequence). There are 16 residues in the CDR3. V lost 1 base to trimming and J lost 4 bases; unmatched junction nucleotides: 8. The CDR3 DNA sequence: TGTGCCAGCAGCTTAGTACGGACAGGGAATTTCTATGGCTACACCTTC. Its translation is CASSLVRTGNFYGYTF.

CDR3 in DNA: TGTGCCAGCAGGGCAGAGGGACAGGGGAGTGAAAAACTGTTTTTT. It codes for CASRAEGQGSEKLFF. This sequence joins TRBV2 and TRBJ1-4; 10 bases agree with TRBD1. Germline-derived CDR1 and CDR2 are SNHLY and FYNNEI. CDR3 length: 15 residues. Trimming took 6 bases from V and 7 from J; bases not matched to a gene: 8.

For the CDR3, the DNA is TGTGCCAGCAGCCGTACAGTGACCGGGGAGCTGTTTTTT. The encoded protein is CASSRTVTGELFF. This chain joins TRBV14 and TRBJ2-2; D unresolved. The germline gives CDR1 SGHDN, CDR2 FVKESK. V was clipped by 4 bases and J by 5 bases, with 8 bases between them. The CDR3 contains 13 residues.

The rearrangement joins TRBV19 to TRBJ1-4; no clear D gene. The V end lost 6 bases, the J end lost 7 bases, and 6 bases lay between the germline ends. The CDR3 is 11 residues long. Germline-derived CDR1 and CDR2 are LNHDA and SQIVND (reference sequence). CDR3 DNA: TGTGCCAGTAGGGTGCGTGAAAAACTGTTTTTT. Its protein is CASRVREKLFF.

The chain is built from TRBV5-4 and TRBJ2-1, with a weak D call TRBD1 (6 bases). Germline CDR1 reads SGHNT; CDR2 reads YYREEE (reference sequence). V lost 3 bases to trimming and J lost 4 bases, with 14 bases between them. This CDR3 comprises 15 residues. The CDR3 spells CASSSTGKGYNEQFF. CDR3 DNA sequence: TGTGCCAGCAGCTCAACAGGGAAGGGTTACAATGAGCAGTTCTTC.

V usage is TRBV5-6 and J usage is TRBJ2-3; D is possibly TRBD2 (5 bases). Trimming left V 3 bases short and J 4 bases short, with 9 bases between. The V gene's germline CDR1 is SGHDT and CDR2 YYEEEE. The CDR3 consists of 13 residues. CDR3 nucleotides: TGTGCCAGCAGCTATCGGGGTGCAGATACGCAGTATTTT. This sequence encodes CASSYRGADTQYF.

The CDR3 nucleotides are TGTGCCAGCAGCCGAACGGGACAAACTAACTATGGCTACACCTTC. Residues: CASSRTGQTNYGYTF. The V gene is TRBV5-5, the J gene TRBJ1-2, with a weak D call TRBD1 (6 bases). The CDR3 extends over 15 amino acids. V was pared by 4 bases and J by 0 bases, with 13 bases between. Germline V gene lookup returns CDR1 SGHKS and CDR2 YYEKEE (reference sequence).